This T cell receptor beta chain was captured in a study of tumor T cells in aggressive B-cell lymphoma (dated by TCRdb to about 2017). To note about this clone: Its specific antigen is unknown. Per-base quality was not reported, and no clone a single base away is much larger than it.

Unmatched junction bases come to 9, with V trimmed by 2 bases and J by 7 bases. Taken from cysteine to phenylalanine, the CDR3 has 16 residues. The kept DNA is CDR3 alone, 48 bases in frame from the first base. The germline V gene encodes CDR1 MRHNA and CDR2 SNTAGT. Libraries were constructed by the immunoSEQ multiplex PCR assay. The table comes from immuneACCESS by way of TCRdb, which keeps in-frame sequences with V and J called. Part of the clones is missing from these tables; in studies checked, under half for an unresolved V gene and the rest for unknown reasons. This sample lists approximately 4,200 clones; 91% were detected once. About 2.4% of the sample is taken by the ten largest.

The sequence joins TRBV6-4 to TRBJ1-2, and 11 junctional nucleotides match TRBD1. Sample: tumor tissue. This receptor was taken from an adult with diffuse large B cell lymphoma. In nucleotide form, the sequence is TGTGCCAGCAGTGACCTAGAAGGACAGGGGGCTAGTGGCTACACCTTC. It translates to CASSDLEGQGASGYTF.